This TCR beta chain originates from a study of shared T cell receptors in the human thymus (dated by TCRdb to about 2021). About the investigation overall: The study examined how the human thymus generates shared, self-reactive T-cell receptor alpha chains.

From the germline V gene, CDR1 is SGHVS and CDR2 is FQNEAQ. From cysteine to phenylalanine, the CDR3 is 17 amino acids long. Solely the CDR3 DNA is kept, with 51 bases framed from the first base. V and J lose 1 base and 3 bases, and a span of 19 bases separates them. Libraries came from the immunoSEQ multiplex PCR assay. Held by TCRdb, this immuneACCESS table contains in-frame sequences only and omits some clones. Under half of the omission traces to an unresolved V gene where checked; the cause of the rest is unknown. The sample table contains 600,000 or so clones; only one count was recorded for about 89% of them. The ten biggest clones cover roughly 0.0086% of the sample. Comments on this clone: No cognate antigen has been identified for it. Per-base qualities were not stored, and no clone one base away is much larger.

This sample was shared with a second study, whose subject was human thymus T cells. From that second study: Immunologically healthy infants undergoing open corrective cardiac surgery for congenital heart defects in Finland were used as donors. Thymus tissue was collected as surgical resects that were removed during corrective cardiac surgery. V and J gene segment usage appeared biased in both thymic and peripheral blood repertoires. Highly overlapping thymic TCR repertoires among unrelated individuals were reported in the related research. The study used 7 to 9 infant thymus samples plus four related peripheral blood samples to characterize TCR alpha and beta repertoires. The cohort included six male and a couple of female infants, with donor ages spanning 7 to 244 days. Thymocytes were released mechanically from tissue and stored at -70 °C as pellets of about 9-32 million cells. Genomic DNA was extracted from frozen cell pellets with a QIAsymphony instrument. TCRB and TCRAD loci were amplified from a standardized quantity of quality-controlled genomic DNA using the immunoSEQ multiplex PCR assay. The V(D)J region was spanned by amplicons of a length sufficient to cover the CDR3 and to identify V and J genes. Through the commercial immunoSEQ service, the amplicons were sequenced on an Illumina platform. Corrections for primer bias and sequencing errors followed previously described methods, while TCRAD and TCRB definitions were based on the IMGT database. Analysis of the repertoires was done with immunoSEQ Analyzer 3.0 and VDJTools and included basic statistics, V/J segment usage, diversity estimates, rarefaction and pairwise overlap. Diversity was estimated with Chao1, ChaoE, Efron-Thisted, Shannon and inverse Simpson indices, and also on datasets down-sampled to the smallest sample. For repertoire overlap, CDR3 nucleotide sequence, V gene and J gene had to match strictly, and clustering was done by Jaccard-based multidimensional scaling. On average, approximately 800,000 unique TCRB clonotypes were obtained from thymus samples, compared with 75,000 to 90,000 from blood samples.

The sequence came from a boy younger than two with a congenital heart defect. Donor details come from another sample of the same person, matched by shared clones. The sequencing input was thymocytes. Rearrangement joined TRBV7-8 to TRBJ2-7, with the D gene uncertain. The CDR3 in this case is CASSLEVQVSELYEQYF. The bases are TGTGCCAGCAGCTTAGAGGTTCAGGTTTCCGAACTCTACGAGCAGTACTTC.